This entry is about one T cell receptor beta chain. Its antigen is as yet unknown. The sample belongs to a study of cytomegalovirus exposure and HLA in healthy donors. Study observations and caveats: One variant, a missense change in DCLRE1C, was linked in a later analysis to TCR beta V- and J-gene trimming. According to an earlier analysis, most TCR beta V segments yielded productive rearrangements about 90% or about 30% of the time.

Researchers ran the PCR with 60 Vbeta and 13 Jbeta primers. Using immunoSEQ multiplex PCR, the repertoire was profiled, and TCRdb retains in-frame clones only, with some absent. The sample records 100,000 to 150,000 clones, over 80% being singletons. The CDR3 has 14 residues. Trimming at V came to 4 bases and at J to 4 bases, leaving 4 bases not matched to a gene. Germline assignment: CDR1 SGHNT and CDR2 YYREEE (reference sequence). This receptor was obtained from a man younger than 35 in good health and CMV-seropositive. V gene TRBV5-4 combines with J gene TRBJ2-7; 11 nucleotides line up with TRBD2. Sequenced sample: PBMCs. The CDR3 loop is CASSRLAGSYEQYF. CDR3 nucleotides: TGTGCCAGCAGCAGACTAGCGGGGTCGTACGAGCAGTACTTC.